This note documents a single TCR beta chain sequence. Antigen unknown. Assay: immunoSEQ multiplex PCR; the TCRdb copy retains only in-frame clones and omits some. The sample records fewer than 45,000 clones, less than 95% being singletons. The sample originates from a study of graft-versus-host responses after intestinal transplantation. Study-level background: Transplantation in recipients was multivisceral, liver-intestinal, or isolated intestinal. The whole recipient group had anti-thymocyte globulin induction followed by tacrolimus and steroids for approximately three years. Study-wide findings and caveats: GvH clones detected in recipient marrow included some appearing first in ileum or blood. Within allografts, high graft-versus-host to host-versus-graft clonal ratios were seen among patients with graft-donor T cell macrochimerism.

The CDR3 consists of 16 residues. Losses at the gene ends were 2 bases for V and 6 bases for J; bases not matched to a gene: 11. Germline V gene sequence: CDR1 SEHNR, CDR2 FQNEAQ (reference sequence). The clonotype comes from a human patient who received an intestinal transplant, so some T cells may come from the graft donor. The source was PBMCs, collected about 330 days after intestinal transplant. The V call is TRBV7-9, the J call TRBJ1-1; 8 bases are shared with TRBD1. CDR3 in DNA: TGTGCCAGCAGCTTACGCCGTCCCGGACAGGGACCTGAAGCTTTCTTT. The encoded protein is CASSLRRPGQGPEAFF.